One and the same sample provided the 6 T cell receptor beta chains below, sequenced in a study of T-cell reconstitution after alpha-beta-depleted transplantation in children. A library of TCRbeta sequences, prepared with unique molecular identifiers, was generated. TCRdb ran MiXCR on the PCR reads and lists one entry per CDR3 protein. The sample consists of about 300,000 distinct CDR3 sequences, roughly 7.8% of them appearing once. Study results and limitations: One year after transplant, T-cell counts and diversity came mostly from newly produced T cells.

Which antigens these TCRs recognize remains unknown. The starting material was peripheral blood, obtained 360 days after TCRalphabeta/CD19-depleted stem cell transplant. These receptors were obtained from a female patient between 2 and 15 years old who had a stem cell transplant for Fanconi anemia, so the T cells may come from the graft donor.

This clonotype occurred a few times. The CDR3 region has the DNA TGTGCCAGCAGTTCTCGACAGGGGCACGGTTTCGGCACTGAAGCTTTCTTT. Translating gives CASSSRQGHGFGTEAFF. The chain links TRBV6-5 to TRBJ1-1; 8 bases are a match to TRBD1. The CDR3 spans 17 residues. Germline values: CDR1 MNHEY, CDR2 SVGAGI. The junction had 14 bases not matched to a gene; V was cut back by 4 bases and J by 4 bases.

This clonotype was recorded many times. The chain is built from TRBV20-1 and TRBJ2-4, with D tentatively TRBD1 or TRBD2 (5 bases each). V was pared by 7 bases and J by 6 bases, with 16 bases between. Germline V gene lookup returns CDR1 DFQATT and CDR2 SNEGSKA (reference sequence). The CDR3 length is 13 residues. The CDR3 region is CSVGVQAGNIQYF. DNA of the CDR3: TGCAGTGTAGGGGTCCAGGCGGGAAACATTCAGTACTTC.

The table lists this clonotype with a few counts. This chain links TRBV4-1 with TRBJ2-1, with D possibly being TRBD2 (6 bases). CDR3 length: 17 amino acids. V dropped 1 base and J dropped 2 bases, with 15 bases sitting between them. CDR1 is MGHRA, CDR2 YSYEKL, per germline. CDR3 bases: TGCGCCAGCAGCCAAGGGGGACGGGGGAAAGCCTACAATGAGCAGTTCTTC. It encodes CASSQGGRGKAYNEQFF.

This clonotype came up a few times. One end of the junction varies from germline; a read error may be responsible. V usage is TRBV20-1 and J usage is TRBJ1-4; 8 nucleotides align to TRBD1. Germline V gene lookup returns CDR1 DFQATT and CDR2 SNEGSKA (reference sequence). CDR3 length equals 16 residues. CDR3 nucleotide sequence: TGCAGTGCTGGAGACAGGGGATTCGGTAGTAATGAAAAACTGTTTTTT. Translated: CSAGDRGFGSNEKLFF.

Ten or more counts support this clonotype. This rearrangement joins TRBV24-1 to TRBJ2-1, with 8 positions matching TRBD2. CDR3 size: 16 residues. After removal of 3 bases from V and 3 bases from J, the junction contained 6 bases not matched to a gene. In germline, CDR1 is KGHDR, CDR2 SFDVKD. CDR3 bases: TGTGCCACCAGTGATATACCGGGACTAGACTACAATGAGCAGTTCTTC. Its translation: CATSDIPGLDYNEQFF.

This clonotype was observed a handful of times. CDR3 DNA sequence: TGTGCCAGCAGCAATCCAAGTGGGACTAGTTTCAATGAGCAGTTCTTC. Protein: CASSNPSGTSFNEQFF. The chain is built from TRBV6-1 and TRBJ2-1; 8 bases are shared with TRBD2. With V trimmed by 6 bases and J by 6 bases, 13 bases remained unmatched. The CDR3 contains 16 residues. The germline V gene has CDR1 MNHNS and CDR2 SASEGT.